This is a list of T cell receptor beta chains from one sample in a study of cytotoxic CD8 clonotypes in ibrutinib-treated CLL. Data came from immunoSEQ multiplex PCR; TCRdb stores just in-frame clones and leaves some out. The table has 57,000 or so clones, 54% seen once; the top ten hold 20% to 30%. Sequencing used PBMCs, obtained at disease progression, from a patient treated with ibrutinib. Receptors originate from a human donor with chronic lymphocytic leukemia. CDR3s include the opening cysteine and the closing phenylalanine or tryptophan. Fields, in order: J gene, V gene, CDR3 protein.

TRBJ1-1 TRBV27 CASSFEGRVGTEAFF
TRBJ2-7 TRBV7-9 CASARTEGNEQYF
TRBJ2-3 TRBV12-2 CASRARRRGGHNTQYF
TRBJ2-7 TRBV19 CASSLRDYYEQYF
TRBJ1-1 TRBV25-1 CASSEQGALGEAFF
TRBJ2-7 TRBV5-6 CASSRTGTGLYEQYF
TRBJ1-1 TRBV30 CAWVPLGMGYTEAFF
TRBJ2-7 TRBV6-1 CASTMTSGGDYEQYF
TRBJ1-5 TRBV15 CATSRVIDGDQPQHF
TRBJ2-3 TRBV9 CASSVVDTQYF
TRBJ2-7 TRBV4-3 CASSQDLFARGEPYEQYF
TRBJ2-3 TRBV28 CASGPSVTQYF
TRBJ2-7 TRBV5-1 CASSTSGGAYEQYF
TRBJ1-1 TRBV28 CASSLRGQGLLNTEAFF
TRBJ1-1 TRBV27 CASNRQGALMNTEAFF
TRBJ2-7 TRBV19 CASSRTGGTYEQYF
TRBJ2-1 TRBV7-2 CASSLMPGTGVNEQFF
TRBJ1-2 TRBV6-5 CASSYSLLLNYGYTF
TRBJ2-7 TRBV7-6 CASSLEAHYEQYF
TRBJ1-1 TRBV28 CASRRQGSTEAFF
TRBJ2-1 TRBV6-5 CASSLNRNNEQFF
TRBJ2-2 TRBV6-1 CASSEASGDTGELFF
TRBJ1-6 TRBV18 CASSPTGYPYNSPLHF
TRBJ1-1 TRBV28 CASSTTALNTEAFF
TRBJ1-1 TRBV2 CASSERKLGQTSEAFF
TRBJ2-1 TRBV5-3 CASSWVDRDYNEQFF
TRBJ1-4 TRBV12-5 CASEMRTDHNEKLFF
TRBJ1-3 TRBV7-8 CASSFGPSRNTIYF
TRBJ2-3 TRBV30 CAWSVLGGLSITDTQYF